One and the same sample provided the 9 T cell receptor beta chains below, sequenced in a study of blood T cell repertoires in COVID-19. Assay: immunoSEQ multiplex PCR; the TCRdb copy retains only in-frame clones and omits some. The top ten hold about 1.5% of the sample, which has over 200,000 clones, 85% to 90% seen once. Sequenced: peripheral blood. All receptors come from a man aged 18 to 35 with active or convalescent COVID-19.

In this sample, this clone turned up once. The chain uses TRBV28 and TRBJ2-1; TRBD2 agrees at 10 bases. V was pared by 3 bases and J by 0 bases, with 14 bases of the junction left unmatched. CDR1 and CDR2 (germline): MDHEN, SYDVKM. This CDR3 contains 20 residues. The CDR3 nucleotides are TGTGCCAGCAGTTTCATCGGGAGGACTAGCGGCAACCCCTCCTACAATGAGCAGTTCTTC. This encodes CASSFIGRTSGNPSYNEQFF.

V and J are TRBV5-5 and TRBJ1-5, with a possible D match to TRBD1 (5 bases). The CDR3 has 17 amino acids. Between the trimmed V and J ends, which lost 1 base and 7 bases, there was a span of 21 bases. Germline values: CDR1 SGHKS, CDR2 YYEKEE (reference sequence). CDR3 sequence: CASSLRLMAGSGQPQHF. CDR3 bases: TGTGCCAGCAGCTTGCGGTTGATGGCAGGGTCGGGCCAGCCCCAGCATTTT.

The chain employs TRBV6-2 or TRBV6-3 and TRBJ2-7; D not certain. CDR1 is MNHEY and CDR2 is SVGEGT in the germline V gene. This CDR3 is 14 amino acids long. With 5 bases removed from V and 0 bases from J, the gap between germline ends came to 11 bases. CDR3 residues: CASSNQWASYEQYF. Here the CDR3 DNA reads TGTGCCAGCAGTAACCAGTGGGCCTCCTACGAGCAGTACTTC.

Here the CDR3 reads CASREDSLSGNTIYF. The CDR3 DNA reads as TGTGCCAGCAGGGAGGACAGCCTCTCTGGAAACACCATATATTTT. V usage is TRBV6-5 and J usage is TRBJ1-3, with D maybe TRBD1 (6 bases). Between the trimmed V and J ends, which lost 6 bases and 0 bases, there was a span of 12 bases. The CDR3 contains 15 residues. The germline gives CDR1 MNHEY, CDR2 SVGAGI.

The chain employs TRBV19 and TRBJ2-3, with TRBD1 as a possible D gene (6 bases). Trimming cost V 6 bases and J 0 bases, with 10 bases left between them. Germline V CDR1 and CDR2: LNHDA, SQIVND (reference sequence). The CDR3 contains 14 residues. CDR3 in DNA: TGTGCCAGTAGGGTACAGGGTAGCACAGATACGCAGTATTTT. As protein: CASRVQGSTDTQYF.

The chain combines TRBV19 with TRBJ1-2; TRBD1 aligns across 8 bases. The J segment lost 0 bases and the V segment lost 5 bases, leaving 2 bases of the junction unmatched. The CDR3 has 14 residues. Looked up from germline, CDR1 is LNHDA and CDR2 is SQIVND (reference sequence). Here the CDR3 DNA reads TGTGCCAGTAGTGGGGACAGGACTAACTATGGCTACACCTTC. Its protein is CASSGDRTNYGYTF.

The chain couples TRBV28 to TRBJ1-5; D gene unclear. This CDR3 region has 15 residues. The V gene lost 6 bases and the J gene lost 2 bases, with 14 bases spanning the gap. Germline values: CDR1 MDHEN, CDR2 SYDVKM. The CDR3 DNA is TGTGCCAGCAGGCTTACAGTGATCGGCAATCAGCCCCAGCATTTT. Its protein product is CASRLTVIGNQPQHF.

In this sample, this clone turned up once. The gene calls are TRBV11-2 and TRBJ1-2; D unclear. The CDR3 has 14 residues. Trimming removed 3 bases at V and 3 bases at J, with 11 bases between. Germline assignment: CDR1 SGHAT and CDR2 FQNNGV. CDR3 in DNA: TGTGCCAGCAGCTTGACTTTTAAGGACTATGGCTACACCTTC. This sequence encodes CASSLTFKDYGYTF.

The V call is TRBV4-3, the J call TRBJ1-3; a weak D match, TRBD1 (5 bases). With 0 bases removed from V and 2 bases from J, the gap between germline ends came to 11 bases. Germline CDR1 and CDR2: LGHNA and YSLEER. This CDR3 is 16 amino acids long. CDR3 in DNA: TGCGCCAGCAGCCAAGATGTGGGGGGTCCTGGAAACACCATATATTTT. It translates to CASSQDVGGPGNTIYF.